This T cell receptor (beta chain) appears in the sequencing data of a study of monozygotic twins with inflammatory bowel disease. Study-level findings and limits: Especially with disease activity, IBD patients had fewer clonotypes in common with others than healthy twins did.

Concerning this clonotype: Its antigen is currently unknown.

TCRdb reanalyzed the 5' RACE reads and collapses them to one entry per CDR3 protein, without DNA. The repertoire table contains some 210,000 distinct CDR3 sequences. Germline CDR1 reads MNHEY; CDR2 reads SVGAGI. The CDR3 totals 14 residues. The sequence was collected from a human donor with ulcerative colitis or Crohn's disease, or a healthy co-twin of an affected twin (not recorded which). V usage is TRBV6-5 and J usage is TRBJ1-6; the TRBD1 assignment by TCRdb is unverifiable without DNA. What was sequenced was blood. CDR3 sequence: CASSYSKKRGPLHF.